These 27 T cell receptor beta chains originate from one sample sequenced in a study of PD-L1 blockade in urothelial cancer. Time point here: peripheral blood 6 weeks after treatment start. Sequencing was performed with immunoSEQ multiplex PCR; in TCRdb, only in-frame clones are kept and a portion is missing. The sample includes some 23,000 clones, under 90% of them seen just once. The specimen was PBMCs, collected around atezolizumab (anti-PD-L1) treatment. These receptors all stem from a man aged 70 or older with urothelial cancer.

The V call is TRBV5-6, the J call TRBJ2-5; 7 nucleotides align to TRBD2. The germline CDR1 and CDR2 sequences are SGHDT and YYEEEE. Losses at the gene ends were 0 bases for V and 5 bases for J; bases not matched to a gene: 10. CDR3 length equals 16 residues. Here the CDR3 reads CASSLGRERLRETQYF. CDR3 DNA: TGTGCCAGCAGCTTGGGGCGGGAGAGATTGCGGGAGACCCAGTACTTC.

This chain joins TRBV28 and TRBJ2-1; the match to TRBD2 covers 10 bases. The V gene's germline CDR1 is MDHEN and CDR2 SYDVKM. J gave up 9 bases and V 6 bases, and 8 bases lay outside the gene matches. The CDR3 length is 14 residues. This CDR3 is CASSLAGDESEQFF. For the CDR3, the DNA is TGTGCCAGCAGCCTAGCGGGAGATGAGAGTGAGCAGTTCTTC.

This sequence joins TRBV28 and TRBJ1-2; a weak D match, TRBD1 (6 bases). In germline, CDR1 is MDHEN, CDR2 SYDVKM. This CDR3 has 12 residues. The V end lost 8 bases, the J end lost 5 bases, and 12 bases lay between the germline ends. CDR3: CASQQGTYGYTF. The CDR3 nucleotides read TGTGCCAGCCAACAGGGTACTTATGGCTACACCTTC.

V and J are TRBV19 and TRBJ2-1; no reliable D call. The V gene lost 5 bases and the J gene lost 5 bases, with 7 bases spanning the gap. The CDR3 spans 12 residues. Germline V gene data show CDR1 as LNHDA and CDR2 as SQIVND (reference sequence). The CDR3 sequence is CASSFQDNEQFF. In DNA, the CDR3 is TGTGCCAGTAGTTTTCAGGACAATGAGCAGTTCTTC.

The V gene is TRBV7-2, the J gene TRBJ2-2, with D perhaps TRBD2 (6 bases). Trimming shortened V by 8 bases and J by 0 bases, and 13 bases separated the two germline ends. The length of the CDR3 is 15 residues. Per germline, CDR1 SGHTA and CDR2 FQGNSA. CDR3 residues: CASSPRDTNTGELFF. In DNA, the CDR3 is TGTGCCAGCTCTCCGCGGGATACGAACACCGGGGAGCTGTTTTTT.

The chain carries TRBV12-5 and TRBJ2-2; D is possibly TRBD2 (5 bases). The CDR3 extends over 16 amino acids. Trimming took 1 base from V and 1 from J, leaving 10 bases between them. Germline V gene sequence: CDR1 LGHNT, CDR2 FRNRAP. In DNA form, the CDR3 reads TGTGCTAGTGGTTTGGGGTGGGAGAGGAACACCGGGGAGCTGTTTTTT. Translation gives CASGLGWERNTGELFF.

This chain links TRBV7-9 with TRBJ1-1; D might be TRBD1 (6 bases). The CDR3 sequence is 12 residues long. In germline, CDR1 is SEHNR, CDR2 FQNEAQ (reference sequence). Trimming pared 6 bases from V and 5 bases from J, leaving 10 bases between. CDR3 loop: CASRPGETEAFF. The CDR3 DNA reads TGTGCCAGCAGGCCAGGGGAAACTGAAGCTTTCTTT.

This sequence joins TRBV29-1 and TRBJ1-2; tentative D call: TRBD1 (6 bases). The CDR3 contains 14 residues. Germline CDR1 reads SQVTM; CDR2 reads ANQGSEA. Between the trimmed V and J ends, which lost 3 bases and 2 bases, there was a span of 13 bases. CDR3 DNA: TGCAGCGTTGATTCTGTGGGACAAAACTATGGCTACACCTTC. It encodes CSVDSVGQNYGYTF.

The V gene is TRBV9, the J gene TRBJ2-7; 7 bases align to TRBD2. With V trimmed by 0 bases and J by 6 bases, 6 bases remained unmatched. From germline, CDR1 is SGDLS and CDR2 YYNGEE. The CDR3 runs to 14 residues. The CDR3 nucleotides are TGTGCCAGCAGCGTAGGCTTAGCTAGCGGCGAGCAGTACTTC. Translated: CASSVGLASGEQYF.

The genes are TRBV6-1 and TRBJ1-2; D possibly corresponds to TRBD1 (5 bases). V dropped 0 bases and J dropped 4 bases, with 9 bases sitting between them. This CDR3 is built from 14 residues. Germline values: CDR1 MNHNS, CDR2 SASEGT. The CDR3 DNA follows: TGTGCCAGCAGTGAAGCTCGACAGATCTATGGCTACACCTTC. Its protein is CASSEARQIYGYTF.

This rearrangement joins TRBV5-1 to TRBJ2-7; TRBD2 agrees at 12 bases. This CDR3 spans 16 amino acids. V lost 3 bases and J lost 7; bases outside the gene matches: 11. CDR1 is SGHRS and CDR2 is YFSETQ in the germline V gene. The CDR3 here is CASSSLTSGSPEEQYF. In DNA form, the CDR3 reads TGCGCCAGCAGCTCCCTGACTAGCGGGAGCCCTGAAGAGCAGTACTTC. Drawing the rest from reference TRBV5-1 and TRBJ2-7, the complete variable domain is KAGVTQTPRYLIKTRGQQVTLSCSPISGHRSVSWYQQTPGQGLQFLFEYFSETQRNKGNFPGRFSGRQFSNSRSEMNVSTLELGDSALYLCASSSLTSGSPEEQYFGPGTRLTVT.

V is TRBV9 and J is TRBJ2-3; D possibly corresponds to TRBD1 (6 bases). The germline gives CDR1 SGDLS, CDR2 YYNGEE. This CDR3 contains 15 residues. Between the trimmed V and J ends, which lost 3 bases and 3 bases, there was a span of 14 bases. CDR3 sequence reads: CASSGGRGWTDTQYF. The CDR3 coding sequence is TGTGCCAGCAGCGGGGGGCGAGGGTGGACAGATACGCAGTATTTT.

The table lists this clone with a few counts. This rearrangement joins TRBV7-9 to TRBJ2-1; 11 positions agree with TRBD2. Germline CDR1 reads SEHNR; CDR2 reads FQNEAQ (reference sequence). The CDR3 spans 19 residues. Trimming cost V 3 bases and J 0 bases; bases outside gene matches: 10. The DNA for the CDR3 is TGTGCCAGCAGCTTGGGACTAGCGGTAAAGTCCAGCTCCTACAATGAGCAGTTCTTC. Residues: CASSLGLAVKSSSYNEQFF.

The chain joins TRBV5-1 to TRBJ2-1; 9 bases are a match to TRBD1. Germline V gene sequence: CDR1 SGHRS, CDR2 YFSETQ. The CDR3 is 16 amino acids. With V trimmed by 1 base and J by 4 bases, 6 bases remained unmatched. The CDR3 nucleotides read TGCGCCAGCAGCTTGCCTGGACAGGGGCGGTACAATGAGCAGTTCTTC. This gives the protein CASSLPGQGRYNEQFF.

J is TRBJ2-3 and V is TRBV28, with D possibly matching TRBD2 (6 bases). Trimming shortened V by 6 bases and J by 0 bases, and 13 bases separated the two germline ends. From germline, CDR1 is MDHEN and CDR2 SYDVKM. CDR3 length: 15 residues. The CDR3 sequence is CASSPNGLSTDTQYF. In nucleotides, the CDR3 is TGTGCCAGCAGCCCCAACGGACTAAGCACAGATACGCAGTATTTT.

The chain links TRBV28 to TRBJ2-7; 10 bases fit TRBD1. CDR1 and CDR2 from the germline V gene are MDHEN and SYDVKM. Trimming at V came to 3 bases and at J to 5 bases, leaving 4 bases not matched to a gene. This CDR3 spans 14 amino acids. CDR3 sequence reads: CASSLGQGLNEQYF. CDR3 nucleotides: TGTGCCAGCAGTTTGGGACAGGGGCTCAACGAGCAGTACTTC.

The chain carries TRBV27 and TRBJ1-1; D not resolved. CDR1 is MNHEY, CDR2 SMNVEV, per germline (reference sequence). This CDR3 has 15 residues. Between the trimmed V and J ends, which lost 0 bases and 0 bases, there was a span of 8 bases. The DNA for the CDR3 is TGTGCCAGCAGTTTATCCCTCGCTATGAACACTGAAGCTTTCTTT. As protein: CASSLSLAMNTEAFF.

The V gene is TRBV9, the J gene TRBJ1-5; D is unresolved. The length of the CDR3 is 13 residues. In germline, CDR1 is SGDLS, CDR2 YYNGEE. The V and J ends lost 0 bases and 6 bases respectively, with 7 bases between them. The CDR3 DNA is TGTGCCAGCAGCGTAGATGAGGGTCAGCCCCAGCATTTT. It codes for CASSVDEGQPQHF. Combining the CDR3 with reference TRBV9 and TRBJ1-5 gives the whole variable domain DSGVTQTPKHLITATGQRVTLRCSPRSGDLSVYWYQQSLDQGLQFLIQYYNGEERAKGNILERFSAQQFPDLHSELNLSSLELGDSALYFCASSVDEGQPQHFGDGTRLSIL.

V gene TRBV25-1 combines with J gene TRBJ2-2; TRBD2 agrees at 8 bases. CDR3 length: 18 residues. V shed 1 base and J 4 bases; nucleotides not matched to a gene: 11. Germline V lookup: CDR1 MGHDK, CDR2 SYGVNS. In DNA form, the CDR3 reads TGTGCCAGCAGTGAATTGGGAGCGGGAGATTTGAGCACCGGGGAGCTGTTTTTT. Its translation: CASSELGAGDLSTGELFF. Supplemented by reference TRBV25-1 and TRBJ2-2, the full variable domain reads EADIYQTPRYLVIGTGKKITLECSQTMGHDKMYWYQQDPGMELHLIHYSYGVNSTEKGDLSSESTVSRIRTEHFPLTLESARPSHTSQYLCASSELGAGDLSTGELFFGEGSRLTVL.

The rearrangement links TRBV11-2 to TRBJ1-3; the match to TRBD1 covers 10 bases. Germline CDR1 is SGHAT and CDR2 is FQNNGV. Unmatched junction bases numbered 7, after V lost 5 bases and J lost 3 bases. The CDR3 covers 16 residues. The CDR3 DNA is TGTGCCAGCAGCCCGAGGACAGGGGGATTTGGAAACACCATATATTTT. It translates to CASSPRTGGFGNTIYF.

The chain recombines TRBV18 with TRBJ2-7, with 9 nucleotides matching TRBD2. Germline lookup yields CDR1 KGHSH and CDR2 LQKENI. The CDR3 sequence is 13 residues long. Losses at the gene ends were 1 base for V and 7 bases for J; bases not matched to a gene: 2. For the CDR3, the DNA is TGTGCCAGCTCACCACGGCGGGAGGGAGAGCAGTACTTC. It encodes CASSPRREGEQYF.

This chain uses TRBV9 with TRBJ2-5; possible D gene TRBD2, 6 bases. Germline loops: CDR1 SGDLS, CDR2 YYNGEE. Deletions cut 6 bases from V and 2 bases from J, with 17 bases between. The CDR3 contains 15 residues. CDR3 in DNA: TGTGCCAGCAACGTCGGGGGATTAGCTCAAGAGACCCAGTACTTC. Translated, it gives CASNVGGLAQETQYF.

The chain links TRBV28 to TRBJ1-5; TRBD1 matches 9 bases. This CDR3 has 18 residues. V lost 3 bases, J lost 2 bases, and 11 bases stayed unmatched. Germline V CDR1 and CDR2: MDHEN, SYDVKM. The CDR3 sequence is CASSFTGTGSRGNQPQHF. The CDR3 DNA follows: TGTGCCAGCAGTTTTACCGGGACAGGGAGTAGAGGCAATCAGCCCCAGCATTTT. Together with reference TRBV28 and TRBJ1-5, the CDR3 gives the full variable domain: DVKVTQSSRYLVKRTGEKVFLECVQDMDHENMFWYRQDPGLGLRLIYFSYDVKMKEKGDIPEGYSVSREKKERFSLILESASTNQTSMYLCASSFTGTGSRGNQPQHFGDGTRLSIL.

The chain is built from TRBV5-1 and TRBJ2-3; maybe TRBD1 (5 bases). The V end was cut by 1 base, the J end by 3 bases, with 9 bases between. This CDR3 contains 14 residues. Germline CDR1 reads SGHRS; CDR2 reads YFSETQ. CDR3 in DNA: TGCGCCAGCAGCTTGATTAAGGGGACAGATACGCAGTATTTT. Translation: CASSLIKGTDTQYF.

The J gene is TRBJ2-1, the V gene TRBV10-3, with 15 bases identical to TRBD2. CDR1 and CDR2 (germline): ENHRY, SYGVKD. The ends lost 8 bases at V and 7 bases at J; junction bases unmatched: 3. CDR3 length equals 14 residues. CDR3 region: CAIGTSGRMNEQFF. CDR3 sequence (DNA): TGTGCCATCGGGACTAGCGGGAGGATGAATGAGCAGTTCTTC.

Concerning this clone: The junction does not match germline at one end; this may be a read error. V usage is TRBV5-1 and J usage is TRBJ1-2, with 7 nucleotides matching TRBD1. Germline CDR1 is SGHRS and CDR2 is YFSETQ. This CDR3 has 13 amino acids. CDR3 protein: CVSSIRQGYGYTF. In DNA, the CDR3 is TGCGTCAGCAGCATCAGACAGGGATATGGCTACACCTTC.

The CDR3 spells CASSLNSQGSGARFYEQYF. The DNA of the CDR3 is TGTGCCAGCAGTTTAAATTCCCAGGGGTCAGGGGCGCGCTTCTACGAGCAGTACTTC. The chain has TRBV28 and TRBJ2-7; possible D gene TRBD1, 6 bases. Trimming stripped 2 bases from V and 3 bases from J, with 26 bases between. The CDR3 sequence is 19 residues long. The germline CDR1 and CDR2 sequences are MDHEN and SYDVKM.